Below, one TCR beta chain is given with its context. Clones were sequenced by immunoSEQ multiplex PCR, and TCRdb holds only the in-frame ones, with some missing. The sample has around 300,000 clones, approximately 88% seen once. The sample belongs to a study of blood T cell repertoires in COVID-19. Between the trimmed V and J ends, which lost 4 bases and 1 base, there was a span of 8 bases. Germline V gene lookup returns CDR1 GTSNPN and CDR2 SVGIG (reference sequence). There are 12 residues in the CDR3. Sample: peripheral blood. The genes are TRBV30 and TRBJ2-7; maybe TRBD1 (6 bases). The sequence was collected from a man aged 50-59 years with acute or convalescent COVID-19. The CDR3 coding sequence is TGTGCCTGGACCAGGGGTTCCTACGAGCAGTACTTC. Amino acids: CAWTRGSYEQYF.